This T cell receptor beta chain was captured by sequencing in a study of blood T cell repertoires in COVID-19. Across the whole study: Researchers got acute and convalescent COVID-19 samples from the United States, Italy and Spain. The analysed material was cDNA or gDNA that came from T cells, B-cell-depleted T cells, or PBMCs.

Original analysis: Reference gene primer amplification yielded estimated nucleated cell counts. Measured with immunoSEQ multiplex PCR; TCRdb has only the in-frame clones, and not every one. V, J and clone size were drawn from that table, and D and trimming were deduced from the DNA. The sample consists of more than 45,000 clones, around 90% of them appearing once. Germline loops: CDR1 SGHDT, CDR2 YYEEEE. The CDR3 totals 10 residues, both ends included. Worth noting for this clone: A read error is likely, as this CDR3 ends without the conserved phenylalanine or tryptophan. The DNA is left out, because the CDR3 cannot be placed on it with certainty; the CDR3 is given as TCRdb lists it.

Sequenced material: peripheral blood. This chain connects TRBV5-6 to TRBJ2-7; the tabulated D call, TRBD2, remains unverified against the DNA. The sequence was collected from a man between 60 and 75 years old with acute or convalescent COVID-19. The CDR3 protein is CASSSRTEPS.